Listed below are T cell receptor beta chains from one sample, sequenced in a study of identical twins. One entry per CDR3 protein, called by TCRdb with MiXCR from the 5' RACE reads. The repertoire holds approximately 600,000 distinct CDR3 sequences, around 7.4% seen once, with 1.5% to 2% in the top ten. This sample was also put to use in a study of yellow fever vaccine responses in identical twins.

The sample consisted of PBMCs. The receptor set was obtained from a woman in her late teens or twenties in good health. Each CDR3 is given with its conserved first and last residue. The order of the fields is clone size, J gene, D gene, V gene, CDR3 protein, CDR3 DNA. D genes are given only for firm matches. Part of the rows lack a size; the others show once, few, many or a class for expanded clones.

size: NA; J: TRBJ1-6; D: NA; V: TRBV7-6; CDR3: CASSPLAVLNSPLHF; DNA: TGTGCCAGCAGCCCCTTGGCAGTCCTTAATTCACCCCTCCACTTT
size: few; J: TRBJ2-3; D: NA; V: TRBV27; CDR3: CASSHREGDTQYF; DNA: TGTGCCAGCAGTCACAGGGAGGGTGATACGCAGTATTTT
size: NA; J: TRBJ2-1; D: NA; V: TRBV11-1; CDR3: CASSLWRGQDNEQFF; DNA: TGTGCCAGCAGCTTATGGCGGGGGCAGGACAATGAGCAGTTCTTC
size: many; J: TRBJ1-1; D: TRBD1; V: TRBV5-1; CDR3: CASSLVGGMNTEAFF; DNA: TGTGCCAGCAGCTTGGTAGGGGGCATGAACACTGAAGCTTTCTTT
size: NA; J: TRBJ2-2; D: TRBD1; V: TRBV20-1; CDR3: CSAPPDRRNTGELFF; DNA: TGCAGTGCTCCCCCGGACAGGAGGAACACCGGGGAGCTGTTTTTT
size: NA; J: TRBJ2-5; D: TRBD2; V: TRBV14; CDR3: CASSHLAGGETQYF; DNA: TGTGCCAGCAGCCATCTAGCGGGGGGAGAGACCCAGTACTTC
size: many; J: TRBJ2-1; D: TRBD2; V: TRBV3-1; CDR3: CASAGGTGSSHNEQFF; DNA: TGTGCCAGCGCGGGAGGAACAGGGTCTTCCCACAATGAGCAGTTCTTC
size: NA; J: TRBJ1-6; D: NA; V: TRBV6-5; CDR3: CASSYSIPNSPLHF; DNA: TGTGCCAGCAGTTACTCGATTCCGAATTCACCCCTCCACTTT
size: many; J: TRBJ2-1; D: NA; V: TRBV4-1; CDR3: CASSQENLYNEQFF; DNA: TGCGCCAGCAGCCAAGAAAATCTGTACAATGAGCAGTTCTTC
size: many; J: TRBJ2-3; D: NA; V: TRBV15; CDR3: CATSTGPINSTDTQYF; DNA: TGTGCCACCAGCACGGGGCCTATCAATAGCACAGATACGCAGTATTTT
size: many; J: TRBJ2-1; D: TRBD2; V: TRBV11-2; CDR3: CASSPVLAERQDEQFF; DNA: TGTGCCAGCAGCCCTGTGCTAGCGGAGAGGCAGGATGAGCAGTTCTTC
size: few; J: TRBJ1-2; D: TRBD1; V: TRBV6-5; CDR3: CASILRLGQGGQGDYGYTF; DNA: TGTGCCAGCATTTTACGTCTCGGACAGGGCGGGCAGGGGGACTATGGCTACACCTTC
size: few; J: TRBJ2-3; D: NA; V: TRBV5-6; CDR3: CASSLAGHTGDTQYF; DNA: TGTGCCAGCAGCTTAGCGGGCCACACGGGAGATACGCAGTATTTT
size: NA; J: TRBJ2-7; D: TRBD2; V: TRBV12-3/TRBV12-4; CDR3: CASRPTGLENEQYF; DNA: TGTGCCAGCAGACCGACGGGACTAGAAAACGAGCAGTACTTC
size: few; J: TRBJ2-5; D: NA; V: TRBV4-1; CDR3: CASRGGGGGETQYF; DNA: TGCGCCTCCAGGGGGGGAGGTGGCGGCGAGACCCAGTACTTC
size: few; J: TRBJ2-3; D: TRBD1; V: TRBV10-3; CDR3: CAISDGRGRADTQYF; DNA: TGTGCCATCAGTGACGGCAGGGGGCGCGCAGATACGCAGTATTTT
size: NA; J: TRBJ2-7; D: NA; V: TRBV29-1; CDR3: CSVEAEAGASYEQYF; DNA: TGCAGCGTTGAAGCAGAAGCCGGAGCATCCTACGAGCAGTACTTC
size: few; J: TRBJ2-7; D: NA; V: TRBV3-1; CDR3: CASSQEWGFEQYF; DNA: TGTGCCAGCAGCCAAGAATGGGGCTTCGAGCAGTACTTC
size: NA; J: TRBJ2-7; D: TRBD1; V: TRBV12-5; CDR3: CASGWGQTSYEQYF; DNA: TGTGCTAGTGGTTGGGGACAGACCTCCTACGAGCAGTACTTC
size: once; J: TRBJ2-2; D: TRBD2; V: TRBV7-3; CDR3: CASSPHAKSGTNTGELFF; DNA: TGTGCCAGCAGCCCCCATGCAAAGAGCGGGACGAACACCGGGGAGCTGTTTTTT
size: many; J: TRBJ2-1; D: NA; V: TRBV5-1; CDR3: CASSLAMEDNEQFF; DNA: TGCGCCAGCAGCTTGGCAATGGAGGACAATGAGCAGTTCTTC
size: few; J: TRBJ2-7; D: TRBD2; V: TRBV4-2; CDR3: CASSQVASGAFSYEQYF; DNA: TGTGCCAGCAGCCAAGTGGCCAGCGGGGCCTTCTCCTACGAGCAGTACTTC
size: NA; J: TRBJ2-1; D: NA; V: TRBV6-5; CDR3: CASRSGWNEQFF; DNA: TGTGCCAGCAGAAGCGGTTGGAATGAGCAGTTCTTC
size: NA; J: TRBJ2-6; D: NA; V: TRBV6-2/TRBV6-3; CDR3: CASSGAASSGANVLTF; DNA: TGTGCCAGCAGTGGGGCCGCGAGCTCTGGGGCCAACGTCCTGACTTTC
size: many; J: TRBJ1-1; D: NA; V: TRBV29-1; CDR3: CSVSEQVLAEAFF; DNA: TGCAGCGTTTCCGAACAGGTTCTCGCTGAAGCTTTCTTT
size: few; J: TRBJ2-3; D: NA; V: TRBV3-1; CDR3: CASSQAGLLGGQDTQYF; DNA: TGTGCCAGCAGCCAAGCGGGACTTTTGGGGGGCCAGGATACGCAGTATTTT
size: NA; J: TRBJ2-3; D: NA; V: TRBV2; CDR3: CASSERDSTDTQYF; DNA: TGTGCCAGCAGTGAAAGGGACAGCACAGATACGCAGTATTTT
size: many; J: TRBJ2-3; D: NA; V: TRBV14; CDR3: CASSQTRDTQYF; DNA: TGTGCCAGCAGCCAGACGAGAGATACGCAGTATTTT
size: NA; J: TRBJ2-7; D: TRBD2; V: TRBV12-3/TRBV12-4; CDR3: CASTLRLAGGGGEQYF; DNA: TGTGCCAGCACCTTAAGACTAGCGGGAGGGGGCGGCGAGCAGTACTTC
size: many; J: TRBJ1-2; D: NA; V: TRBV9; CDR3: CASSRQGGYGYTF; DNA: TGTGCCAGCAGCCGCCAGGGCGGCTATGGCTACACCTTC
size: NA; J: TRBJ2-3; D: TRBD2; V: TRBV6-2/TRBV6-3; CDR3: CASRALAGHSTDTQYF; DNA: TGTGCCAGCAGGGCCCTAGCGGGGCACTCCACAGATACGCAGTATTTT
size: NA; J: TRBJ2-5; D: NA; V: TRBV5-6; CDR3: CASSQLTTGQETQYF; DNA: TGTGCCAGCAGCCAACTCACGACAGGCCAAGAGACCCAGTACTTC
size: NA; J: TRBJ1-1; D: NA; V: TRBV6-1; CDR3: CASSQGTVEAFF; DNA: TGTGCCAGCAGCCAAGGGACCGTTGAAGCTTTCTTT
size: few; J: TRBJ1-1; D: NA; V: TRBV12-1; CDR3: CASSFGGRAFF; DNA: TGTGCCAGCAGCTTTGGGGGTAGAGCTTTCTTT
size: NA; J: TRBJ1-5; D: TRBD1; V: TRBV5-1; CDR3: CASSLRQGKQPQHF; DNA: TGCGCCAGCAGCCTTCGACAGGGTAAACAGCCCCAGCATTTT
size: few; J: TRBJ2-1; D: TRBD2; V: TRBV2; CDR3: CASSKTLAATYNEQFF; DNA: TGTGCCAGCAGTAAGACACTAGCGGCCACCTACAATGAGCAGTTCTTC
size: NA; J: TRBJ2-1; D: TRBD2; V: TRBV7-9; CDR3: CASSLEETSDPFF; DNA: TGTGCCAGCAGCTTAGAGGAGACTAGCGATCCGTTCTTC
size: NA; J: TRBJ2-3; D: NA; V: TRBV12-3/TRBV12-4; CDR3: CASSFGGGGTQYF; DNA: TGTGCCAGCAGTTTCGGCGGAGGAGGTACGCAGTATTTT
size: few; J: TRBJ1-3; D: NA; V: TRBV20-1; CDR3: CSARQGAGNTIYF; DNA: TGCAGTGCTAGACAGGGAGCTGGAAACACCATATATTTT
size: few; J: TRBJ2-3; D: NA; V: TRBV4-1; CDR3: CASSQDPGQRMGTDTQYF; DNA: TGCGCCAGCAGCCAAGATCCTGGACAGCGAATGGGCACAGATACGCAGTATTTT
size: few; J: TRBJ2-2; D: TRBD1; V: TRBV11-1; CDR3: CASSLRQGGTNTGELFF; DNA: TGTGCCAGCAGCCTACGACAGGGTGGGACGAACACCGGGGAGCTGTTTTTT
size: NA; J: TRBJ2-7; D: TRBD1; V: TRBV2; CDR3: CATRGQTYEQYF; DNA: TGTGCCACCAGGGGACAGACCTACGAGCAGTACTTC
size: many; J: TRBJ2-7; D: NA; V: TRBV3-1; CDR3: CASSPSPVGEQYF; DNA: TGTGCCAGCAGCCCCTCCCCGGTCGGTGAGCAGTACTTC
size: few; J: TRBJ1-1; D: NA; V: TRBV20-1; CDR3: CSARVGQANTEAFF; DNA: TGCAGTGCTAGAGTTGGCCAGGCGAACACTGAAGCTTTCTTT
size: NA; J: TRBJ1-2; D: NA; V: TRBV7-6; CDR3: CASSLDFGGLGYGYTF; DNA: TGTGCCAGCAGCTTAGATTTTGGCGGATTGGGCTATGGCTACACCTTC
size: few; J: TRBJ2-3; D: TRBD2; V: TRBV6-1; CDR3: CASRSRSAGADTQYF; DNA: TGTGCCAGCAGATCGCGATCAGCGGGGGCAGATACGCAGTATTTT
size: few; J: TRBJ2-3; D: NA; V: TRBV9; CDR3: CASSVEGSGADTQYF; DNA: TGTGCCAGCAGCGTAGAGGGGAGTGGAGCAGATACGCAGTATTTT
size: many; J: TRBJ2-2; D: NA; V: TRBV12-3/TRBV12-4; CDR3: CASSFGRGGSGELFF; DNA: TGTGCCAGCAGTTTCGGCAGGGGAGGATCCGGGGAGCTGTTTTTT
size: few; J: TRBJ2-1; D: NA; V: TRBV6-2/TRBV6-3; CDR3: CASSPTVGRNSYNEQFF; DNA: TGTGCCAGCAGCCCAACGGTTGGGCGCAACTCCTACAATGAGCAGTTCTTC